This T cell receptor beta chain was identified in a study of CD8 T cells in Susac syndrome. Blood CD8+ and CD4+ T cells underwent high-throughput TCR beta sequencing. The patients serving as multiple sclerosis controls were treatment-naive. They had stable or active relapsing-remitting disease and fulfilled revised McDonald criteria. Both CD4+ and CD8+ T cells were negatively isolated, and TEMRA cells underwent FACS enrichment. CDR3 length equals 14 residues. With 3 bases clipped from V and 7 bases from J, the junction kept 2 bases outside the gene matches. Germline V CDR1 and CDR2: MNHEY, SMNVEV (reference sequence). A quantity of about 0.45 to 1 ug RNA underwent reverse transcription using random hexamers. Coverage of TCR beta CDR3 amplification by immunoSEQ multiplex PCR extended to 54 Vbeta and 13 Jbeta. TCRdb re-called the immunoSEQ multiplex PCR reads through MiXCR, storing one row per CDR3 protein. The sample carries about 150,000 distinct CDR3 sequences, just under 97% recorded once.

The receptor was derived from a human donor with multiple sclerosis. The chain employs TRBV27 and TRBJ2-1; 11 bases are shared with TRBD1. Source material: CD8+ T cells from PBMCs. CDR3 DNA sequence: TGTGCCAGCAGTTTCCGGGACAGGGGGAATGAGCAGTTCTTC. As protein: CASSFRDRGNEQFF.